This TCR beta chain was captured by sequencing in a study of memory CD4+ T cells and cytomegalovirus serostatus. Broader study findings: CD4+ memory repertoires contained about 40% of the roughly 150 reported CMV TCRbeta sequences.

To note about this clone: The target antigen is unknown.

Single viable CD3+CD4+CD8-CD45RO+ cells were sorted as the memory CD4+ T cells. Source study methods: Out-of-frame sequences were removed, leaving 2 million or so distinct TCRbeta sequences. Sequenced by immunoSEQ multiplex PCR; TCRdb stores in-frame clones only, minus some. Clonal size and the V and J genes are those of that table, whereas D and trimming came from the DNA. In the table there are some 52,000 clones, roughly 79% of which are singletons. Trimming removed 0 bases at V and 3 bases at J, with 7 bases between. CDR1 and CDR2 (germline): SGHDN, FVKESK. The CDR3 has 14 residues. This chain connects TRBV14 to TRBJ2-3; D call uncertain. The sample comprised memory CD4+ T cells from blood. The TCR originated in an adult in good health and CMV-seronegative. The CDR3 sequence is CASSQDLITDTQYF. CDR3 DNA sequence: TGTGCCAGCAGCCAAGACTTAATTACAGATACGCAGTATTTT.